What follows is one T cell receptor (beta chain) and its context. Its antigen is not known. TCRdb's table, derived via immunoSEQ multiplex PCR, lists solely in-frame clones and lacks some. Of fewer than 150,000 clones listed, roughly 83% are singletons. These data belong to a study of cytomegalovirus exposure and HLA in healthy donors. At the level of the study: In a later analysis, the roughly 110 validation repertoires were reported to have used the same platform as the 600 to 800 first-cohort repertoires.

Study findings and constraints: The study listed roughly 160 cytomegalovirus-associated TCR beta chains. The classifier was said to identify cytomegalovirus status with high specificity and sensitivity. Specificity of three CMV-associated chains for CMV antigens was verified in vitro.

The CDR3 covers 13 residues. Trimming pared 0 bases from V and 6 bases from J, leaving 7 bases between. The V gene's germline CDR1 is SGHDT and CDR2 YYEEEE. The sample was PBMCs. This receptor was taken from a man aged 18-30 years in good health and CMV-seronegative. This chain links TRBV5-6 with TRBJ1-5, with a weak D call TRBD1 (5 bases). The CDR3: CASSLVGGQPQHF. CDR3 nucleotide sequence: TGTGCCAGCAGCTTGGTCGGGGGTCAGCCCCAGCATTTT.